Below, 9 T cell receptor beta chains from the same sample are listed, as sequenced in a study of CD4 T cell repertoires in COVID-19. These memory T cells were uncultured and sequenced directly after ex vivo isolation. Measured with immunoSEQ multiplex PCR; TCRdb has only the in-frame clones, and not every one. In the table there are around 25,000 clones, over 90% of which are singletons. The source material was circulating follicular helper CD4+ T cells (cTfh) from blood, sampled before the COVID-19 pandemic. The receptors originated from a human donor who had COVID-19.

This clone has just a few counts. CDR3 nucleotide sequence: TGTGCCAGCAGCCGGGAGCCTAATGAAAAACTGTTTTTT. It translates to CASSREPNEKLFF. The rearrangement uses TRBV5-5 and TRBJ1-4; D is ambiguous. The CDR3 is made up of 13 amino acids. In germline, CDR1 is SGHKS, CDR2 YYEKEE (reference sequence). The V gene lost 4 bases and the J gene lost 3 bases, with 7 bases spanning the gap.

The rearrangement joins TRBV4-1 to TRBJ2-7; D perhaps matches TRBD1 (5 bases). V dropped 1 base and J dropped 3 bases, with 13 bases sitting between them. The CDR3 length is 15 residues. Germline CDR1 reads MGHRA; CDR2 reads YSYEKL. The CDR3 coding sequence is TGCGCCAGCAGCCAAGCGGACAAACCTCGCTACGAGCAGTACTTC. It specifies CASSQADKPRYEQYF.

The gene calls are TRBV7-9 and TRBJ1-1; D unclear. Trimming pared 1 base from V and 5 bases from J, leaving 8 bases between. CDR3 length: 13 amino acids. Germline V gives CDR1 SEHNR, CDR2 FQNEAQ (reference sequence). The CDR3 spells CASSLEKRTEAFF. CDR3 sequence (DNA): TGTGCCAGCAGCTTAGAAAAGAGGACTGAAGCTTTCTTT.

V usage is TRBV19 and J usage is TRBJ2-5; TRBD2 aligns across 13 bases. The length of the CDR3 is 16 residues. CDR1 and CDR2 from the germline V gene are LNHDA and SQIVND (reference sequence). V gave up 7 bases and J gave up 1 base; unmatched junction bases: 6. CDR3 loop: CASTTGLAGPQETQYF. The DNA for the CDR3 is TGTGCCAGTACCACGGGACTAGCGGGACCCCAAGAGACCCAGTACTTC.

The J gene is TRBJ1-3, the V gene TRBV10-3, with 7 bases lining up with TRBD1. After removal of 7 bases from V and 4 bases from J, the junction contained 10 bases not matched to a gene. The germline CDR1 and CDR2 sequences are ENHRY and SYGVKD. The CDR3 sequence is 15 residues long. The CDR3 region is CAITDSTGVGNTIYF. In DNA form, the CDR3 reads TGTGCCATCACCGATTCCACAGGGGTAGGAAACACCATATATTTT.

The chain is built from TRBV6-5 and TRBJ1-3, with D uncertain. Germline CDR1 reads MNHEY; CDR2 reads SVGAGI. Trimming stripped 5 bases from V and 2 bases from J, with 13 bases between. The length of the CDR3 is 15 residues. The CDR3 protein is CASSPDSLPGNTIYF. DNA of the CDR3: TGTGCCAGCAGTCCAGACTCCCTCCCTGGAAACACCATATATTTT.

The chain recombines TRBV2 with TRBJ1-5; TRBD1 agrees at 7 bases. The CDR3 runs to 15 residues. V lost 6 bases, J lost 2 bases, and 7 bases stayed unmatched. The germline CDR1 and CDR2 sequences are SNHLY and FYNNEI. The CDR3 protein is CASRTGSFGNQPQHF. The CDR3 nucleotides are TGTGCCAGCAGGACAGGGAGTTTTGGCAATCAGCCCCAGCATTTT. The full variable domain, rest sourced from reference TRBV2 and TRBJ1-5, is EPEVTQTPSHQVTQMGQEVILRCVPISNHLYFYWYRQILGQKVEFLVSFYNNEISEKSEIFDDQFSVERPDGSNFTLKIRSTKLEDSAMYFCASRTGSFGNQPQHFGDGTRLSIL.

The gene calls are TRBV10-3 and TRBJ1-1, with D perhaps matching TRBD1 (5 bases). Germline loops: CDR1 ENHRY, CDR2 SYGVKD. The V gene lost 2 bases and the J gene lost 3 bases, with 13 bases spanning the gap. This CDR3 contains 15 residues. The CDR3 protein is CAISEEGRGDTEAFF. The CDR3 nucleotides are TGTGCCATCAGTGAGGAAGGGAGGGGTGACACTGAAGCTTTCTTT.

CDR3 sequence (DNA): TGTGCCAGCAGCTTCAGCCCACAGCCGGGGGTTTATGGCTACACCTTC. Translating it yields CASSFSPQPGVYGYTF. The chain has TRBV11-2 and TRBJ1-2; D is perhaps TRBD1 (5 bases). V lost 3 bases and J 5 bases, leaving 19 bases between the germline ends. CDR3 length: 16 residues. Germline CDR1 SGHAT, CDR2 FQNNGV.